This TCR beta chain was captured in a study of blood T cell repertoires in COVID-19. From germline, CDR1 is SEHNR and CDR2 FQNEAQ (reference sequence). V was cut by 5 bases and J by 4 bases, with 19 bases left in between. This CDR3 is built from 16 residues. TCRdb's table, derived via immunoSEQ multiplex PCR, lists solely in-frame clones and lacks some. The sample carries approximately 73,000 clones, 80% to 90% recorded once. This TCR was sampled from a man older than 75 with acute or convalescent COVID-19. The chain couples TRBV7-9 to TRBJ2-3; D is undetermined. Sequencing was performed on peripheral blood. CDR3 bases: TGTGCCAGCAGCCCCTCACCCCAGCTAGTTGCAGATACGCAGTATTTT. Protein: CASSPSPQLVADTQYF.